The next 16 T cell receptor beta chains were all read from a single sample in a study of T cell repertoires and HLA-DP antigens. Produced via immunoSEQ multiplex PCR; TCRdb's table is partial and in-frame only. The top ten hold less than 2% of the sample, which has 75,000 to 90,000 clones, 86% seen once. No antigens are known for them. What was sequenced was CD4+ T cells from PBMCs. The origin of the receptors is a man between 45 and 60 years old in good health and CMV-seronegative.

The rearrangement joins TRBV19 to TRBJ2-3; D ambiguous. Germline V gene sequence: CDR1 LNHDA, CDR2 SQIVND (reference sequence). The V end lost 2 bases, the J end lost 1 base, and 4 bases lay between the germline ends. The CDR3 is made up of 13 amino acids. CDR3 sequence: CASSIQGTDTQYF. The DNA for the CDR3 is TGTGCCAGTAGTATACAGGGCACAGATACGCAGTATTTT.

The chain links TRBV5-4 to TRBJ2-2; 8 nucleotides agree with TRBD2. V shed 4 bases and J 6 bases; nucleotides not matched to a gene: 8. This CDR3 spans 15 amino acids. The V gene's germline CDR1 is SGHNT and CDR2 YYREEE (reference sequence). CDR3 sequence: CASSPPTSVAGELFF. In nucleotides, the CDR3 is TGTGCCAGCAGCCCCCCGACTAGCGTTGCCGGGGAGCTGTTTTTT.

The chain couples TRBV5-1 to TRBJ2-3, with D uncertain. The CDR3 covers 13 residues. The V and J ends lost 3 bases and 5 bases respectively, with 10 bases between them. Per germline, CDR1 SGHRS and CDR2 YFSETQ. The CDR3 nucleotides read TGCGCCAGCAGCTCCCGGACGGGAGATACGCAGTATTTT. Its protein product is CASSSRTGDTQYF.

The sample holds a few counts of this clone. V usage is TRBV28 and J usage is TRBJ2-1; 10 bases match TRBD2. The CDR3 is 15 amino acids. In germline, CDR1 is MDHEN, CDR2 SYDVKM. The J segment lost 6 bases and the V segment lost 6 bases, leaving 8 bases of the junction unmatched. CDR3 amino acids: CASRLSLAGVNEQFF. The DNA for the CDR3 is TGTGCCAGCAGGTTGAGTCTAGCGGGAGTCAATGAGCAGTTCTTC. The full variable domain, completed using reference TRBV28 and TRBJ2-1, is DVKVTQSSRYLVKRTGEKVFLECVQDMDHENMFWYRQDPGLGLRLIYFSYDVKMKEKGDIPEGYSVSREKKERFSLILESASTNQTSMYLCASRLSLAGVNEQFFGPGTRLTVL.

The chain is built from TRBV9 and TRBJ2-5, with unresolved D. V gave up 0 bases and J gave up 9 bases, with 12 bases separating them. This CDR3 has 13 residues. CDR1 is SGDLS and CDR2 is YYNGEE in the germline V gene. Here the CDR3 reads CASSVAHPRAQYF. Written as DNA, the CDR3 is TGTGCCAGCAGCGTAGCGCACCCCCGGGCCCAGTACTTC.

The V call is TRBV11-1, the J call TRBJ2-1, with D unclear. Germline assignment: CDR1 SGHAT and CDR2 FQDESV (reference sequence). The CDR3 sequence is 15 residues long. V lost 6 bases and J 6 bases, leaving 18 bases between the germline ends. For the CDR3, the DNA is TGTGCCAGCAGATCCCGAGAAGGAGCCTTCAATGAGCAGTTCTTC. It yields the protein CASRSREGAFNEQFF.

The chain combines TRBV14 with TRBJ1-2, with D possibly being TRBD1 (5 bases). The CDR3 has 15 residues. Germline V gene lookup returns CDR1 SGHDN and CDR2 FVKESK. Trimming shortened V by 3 bases and J by 1 base, and 12 bases separated the two germline ends. The CDR3 loop reads CASSQDNRVNYGYTF. CDR3 DNA sequence: TGTGCCAGCAGCCAGGACAATCGGGTTAACTATGGCTACACCTTC. The variable domain in full, with the rest retrieved from reference TRBV14 and TRBJ1-2, is EAGVTQFPSHSVIEKGQTVTLRCDPISGHDNLYWYRRVMGKEIKFLLHFVKESKQDESGMPNNRFLAERTGGTYSTLKVQPAELEDSGVYFCASSQDNRVNYGYTFGSGTRLTVV.

This clone was observed once. This chain uses TRBV10-3 with TRBJ2-7; no firm D call. Trimming took 4 bases from V and 5 from J, leaving 9 bases between them. Germline loops: CDR1 ENHRY, CDR2 SYGVKD. The CDR3 totals 12 residues. The CDR3 bases are TGTGCCATCAGTGTGTTAGGGAACGAGCAGTACTTC. It yields the protein CAISVLGNEQYF.

This clone has a single count. The chain uses TRBV18 and TRBJ1-6, with D unclear. The CDR3 extends over 16 amino acids. With 3 bases removed from V and 5 bases from J, the gap between germline ends came to 14 bases. Per germline, CDR1 KGHSH and CDR2 LQKENI. The CDR3 sequence is CASSPSAGRDNSPLHF. The CDR3 DNA sequence: TGTGCCAGCTCACCGTCAGCGGGTCGGGATAATTCACCCCTCCACTTT.

The chain recombines TRBV28 with TRBJ2-1, with TRBD1 identical over 7 bases. The CDR3 is 16 residues long. Germline values: CDR1 MDHEN, CDR2 SYDVKM. The J segment lost 0 bases and the V segment lost 4 bases, leaving 6 bases of the junction unmatched. For the CDR3, the DNA is TGTGCCAGCAGTTCATCCGGGACAGCCTCCTACAATGAGCAGTTCTTC. Residues: CASSSSGTASYNEQFF.

V gene TRBV5-1 combines with J gene TRBJ2-7, with 10 positions matching TRBD2. The ends lost 4 bases at V and 7 bases at J; junction bases unmatched: 11. Germline CDR1 reads SGHRS; CDR2 reads YFSETQ. This CDR3 has 15 residues. The chain's CDR3 is CASSEQASGRSEQYF. CDR3 nucleotide sequence: TGCGCCAGCAGCGAGCAGGCTAGCGGGAGAAGTGAGCAGTACTTC.

This clone appeared a few times. The chain carries TRBV7-9 and TRBJ1-4; 10 bases are shared with TRBD1. The CDR3 extends over 19 amino acids. Germline assignment: CDR1 SEHNR and CDR2 FQNEAQ (reference sequence). V was pared by 6 bases and J by 0 bases, with 13 bases of the junction left unmatched. The CDR3 spells CASRPSGTGAFTTNEKLFF. The DNA of the CDR3 is TGTGCCAGCAGACCATCCGGGACAGGGGCTTTCACAACTAATGAAAAACTGTTTTTT.

The V and J genes are TRBV7-8 and TRBJ1-5, with D hard to call. V was clipped by 4 bases and J by 7 bases, with 14 bases between them. The CDR3 extends over 14 amino acids. The germline V gene has CDR1 SGHVS and CDR2 FQNEAQ. The CDR3 loop is CASSSAYKEQPQHF. The CDR3 nucleotides are TGTGCCAGCAGCTCTGCTTATAAGGAGCAGCCCCAGCATTTT.

J is TRBJ2-1 and V is TRBV27, with D perhaps assigned TRBD1 or TRBD2 (5 bases each). CDR3 size: 12 residues. Germline assignment: CDR1 MNHEY and CDR2 SMNVEV (reference sequence). V lost 6 bases and J lost 8, with 11 bases in between. Written as DNA, the CDR3 is TGTGCCAGCAGGGATCTGGGGGATGAGCAGTTCTTC. It specifies CASRDLGDEQFF.

This clone has just one count. The chain employs TRBV29-1 and TRBJ2-7; D perhaps matches TRBD1 (5 bases). Looked up from germline, CDR1 is SQVTM and CDR2 is ANQGSEA. This CDR3 region has 12 residues. V was trimmed by 4 bases and J by 3 bases, leaving 10 bases between them. CDR3 amino acids: CSVVLGVYEQYF. Here the CDR3 DNA reads TGCAGCGTTGTATTAGGGGTCTACGAGCAGTACTTC.

The sample holds one count of this clone. This rearrangement joins TRBV5-6 to TRBJ2-5, with 7 nucleotides matching TRBD2. The DNA matches TRBJ2-7 better at its end, which makes the J call doubtful. Per germline, CDR1 SGHDT and CDR2 YYEEEE. CDR3 size: 15 residues. The CDR3 coding sequence is TGTGCCAGCAGCTTGCGGGGGGTAGTATCCTACGAGCAGTACTTC. Translating it yields CASSLRGVVSYEQYF.